These 14 T cell receptor beta chains were all obtained from the same sample, sequenced in a study of blood T cell repertoires in COVID-19. Profiled with immunoSEQ multiplex PCR; TCRdb holds only in-frame clones, not every one. The data show about 200,000 clones, roughly four fifths seen once. Sequencing was carried out using PBMCs or T cells enriched from blood (not recorded which). The receptors stem from a man between 35 and 55 years old who had recovered from COVID-19.

There are a few counts of this clone. The V and J genes are TRBV3-1 (or the pseudogene TRBV3-2) and TRBJ1-6; TRBD1 is a possible D gene (5 bases). There are 15 residues in the CDR3. V was cut by 0 bases and J by 8 bases, with 11 bases left in between. Germline V gene sequence: CDR1 LGHDT, CDR2 YNNKEL (reference sequence). This chain's CDR3 is CASSQDRKGYSPLHF. The CDR3 nucleotides read TGTGCCAGCAGCCAAGATAGGAAGGGGTATTCACCCCTCCACTTT.

This clone has more than one count but fewer than ten. The chain joins TRBV6-2 or TRBV6-3 to TRBJ2-5; TRBD1 might be the D (8 bases). V lost 5 bases and J 4 bases, leaving 17 bases between the germline ends. Looked up from germline, CDR1 is MNHEY and CDR2 is SVGEGT. The CDR3 sequence is 15 residues long. CDR3 loop: CASSKIQGEGETQYF. The CDR3, as DNA: TGTGCCAGCAGTAAGATACAGGGGGAGGGAGAGACCCAGTACTTC.

The rearrangement joins TRBV11-2 to TRBJ2-7; the match to TRBD2 covers 8 bases. Per germline, CDR1 SGHAT and CDR2 FQNNGV. V was pared by 1 base and J by 0 bases, with 11 bases of the junction left unmatched. The length of the CDR3 is 18 residues. The CDR3 bases are TGTGCCAGCAGCTTAGTTGCGGGAGGAGGGGGGAACTCCTACGAGCAGTACTTC. Translated, it gives CASSLVAGGGGNSYEQYF.

This chain joins TRBV19 and TRBJ1-1; D unresolved. V gave up 1 base and J gave up 4 bases, with 10 bases separating them. Germline loops: CDR1 LNHDA, CDR2 SQIVND (reference sequence). The CDR3 is made up of 14 amino acids. CDR3: CASSIVVRGTEAFF. For the CDR3, the DNA is TGTGCCAGTAGTATAGTGGTCCGAGGCACTGAAGCTTTCTTT.

CDR3 in DNA: TGTGCCAGTAGTATTTTGGGGCCGAACACCGGGGAGCTGTTTTTT. This translates into CASSILGPNTGELFF. This sequence joins TRBV19 and TRBJ2-2; the D gene is possibly TRBD1 (5 bases). CDR1 and CDR2 (germline): LNHDA, SQIVND (reference sequence). There are 15 residues in the CDR3. Trimming removed 3 bases from V and 0 bases from J, with 8 bases in between.

This clone was seen a handful of times. J is TRBJ2-7 and V is TRBV5-4, with D tentatively TRBD1 (5 bases). V lost 0 bases and J lost 5, with 6 bases in between. Germline CDR1 is SGHNT and CDR2 is YYREEE (reference sequence). This CDR3 is built from 12 residues. The CDR3 protein is CASSLAGNEQYF. For the CDR3, the DNA is TGTGCCAGCAGCTTGGCAGGGAACGAGCAGTACTTC. Drawing the rest from reference TRBV5-4 and TRBJ2-7, the complete variable domain is ETGVTQSPTHLIKTRGQQVTLRCSSQSGHNTVSWYQQALGQGPQFIFQYYREEENGRGNFPPRFSGLQFPNYSSELNVNALELDDSALYLCASSLAGNEQYFGPGTRLTVT.

The CDR3 loop reads CAIRFGDGYEQYV. The CDR3 nucleotides are TGTGCCATCAGATTTGGAGACGGATACGAGCAGTACGTC. The chain combines TRBV10-3 with TRBJ2-7; D uncertain. Germline lookup yields CDR1 ENHRY and CDR2 SYGVKD. The CDR3 has 13 amino acids. Between the trimmed V and J ends, which lost 6 bases and 4 bases, there was a span of 13 bases.

The chain recombines TRBV10-3 with TRBJ2-1; TRBD2 matches at 9 bases. The CDR3 extends over 14 amino acids. V lost 3 bases to trimming and J lost 4 bases; unmatched junction nucleotides: 1. The germline gives CDR1 ENHRY, CDR2 SYGVKD. Here the CDR3 reads CAISDAGGYNEQFF. For the CDR3, the DNA is TGTGCCATCAGTGACGCGGGAGGGTACAATGAGCAGTTCTTC.

The CDR3, as DNA: TGCGCCAGCAGCTTGCAATCTATAGGGACAGGGGTCAATGAGCAGTTCTTC. This translates into CASSLQSIGTGVNEQFF. The chain recombines TRBV5-1 with TRBJ2-1; 10 positions agree with TRBD1. The V gene's germline CDR1 is SGHRS and CDR2 YFSETQ. The trim removed 1 base at V and 6 bases at J, leaving 10 bases unmatched. The CDR3 length is 17 residues.

The CDR3 DNA sequence: TGTGCCAGCAGCTTACTGGGGGCAAGTTACGAGCAGTACTTC. The encoded protein is CASSLLGASYEQYF. V usage is TRBV7-3 and J usage is TRBJ2-7; possibly TRBD1 for D (6 bases). Germline CDR1 and CDR2: SGHTA and FQGTGA. CDR3 length equals 14 residues. Trimming removed 2 bases from V and 4 bases from J, with 12 bases in between.

The rearrangement joins TRBV27 to TRBJ1-6, with TRBD1 as a possible D gene (5 bases). The germline V gene has CDR1 MNHEY and CDR2 SMNVEV (reference sequence). CDR3 length: 13 amino acids. V was clipped by 6 bases and J by 7 bases, with 10 bases between them. CDR3 coding DNA: TGTGCCAGCAGGGTCAGGGTAAATTCACCCCTCCACTTT. This codes for CASRVRVNSPLHF.

V is TRBV19 and J is TRBJ1-1; no clear D. The V end lost 11 bases, the J end lost 0 bases, and 7 bases lay between the germline ends. CDR3 length: 11 amino acids. CDR1 LNHDA and CDR2 SQIVND come from the germline V gene (reference sequence). The CDR3 DNA reads as TGTGCCGGCCAATTGAACACTGAAGCTTTCTTT. This codes for CAGQLNTEAFF.

The CDR3 spells CASSYWTTGDGYTF. The CDR3 DNA reads as TGTGCCAGCAGTTACTGGACTACAGGGGATGGCTACACCTTC. The rearrangement links TRBV6-2 or TRBV6-3 to TRBJ1-2, with TRBD1 matching 7 bases. V lost 1 base to trimming and J lost 6 bases; unmatched junction nucleotides: 5. The CDR3 covers 14 residues. Looked up from germline, CDR1 is MNHEY and CDR2 is SVGEGT.

This rearrangement joins TRBV5-1 to TRBJ1-1, with 9 bases that match TRBD1. There are 14 residues in the CDR3. Losses at the gene ends were 2 bases for V and 4 bases for J; bases not matched to a gene: 3. Germline V lookup: CDR1 SGHRS, CDR2 YFSETQ. CDR3 protein: CASSLQGAGTEAFF. CDR3 nucleotide sequence: TGCGCCAGCAGCTTACAGGGGGCGGGCACTGAAGCTTTCTTT.